This T cell receptor beta chain originates from a study of early T cells in non-severe SARS-CoV-2 infection. Across the whole study: Chains were not paired, and sequencing was done on bulk RNA from unsorted whole blood. Study-wide points: In VDJdb matching, anti-spike CD8 responses were favored while private and CD4 specificities went missing.

Individual cDNA molecules each received unique molecular identifiers attached to them. TCRdb ran MiXCR on the 5' RACE reads and lists one entry per CDR3 protein. The sample has roughly 80,000 distinct CDR3 sequences, about 6.5% seen once. The sample holds a few counts of this clonotype. What it binds is not known. CDR3 size: 12 residues. Germline loops: CDR1 SGHAT, CDR2 FQNNGV. Trimming took off 5 bases at V and 5 bases at J, with 9 bases between the two ends. Sequencing used whole blood. The origin of this receptor is an adult who was a healthcare worker with PCR-confirmed SARS-CoV-2 infection or an uninfected control (not recorded which). The rearrangement uses TRBV11-2 and TRBJ2-5; D unresolved. In DNA form, the CDR3 reads TGTGCCAGCAGCGCGACCCGGGAGACCCAGTACTTC. Translated, it gives CASSATRETQYF. Drawing the rest from reference TRBV11-2 and TRBJ2-5, the complete variable domain is EAGVAQSPRYKIIEKRQSVAFWCNPISGHATLYWYQQILGQGPKLLIQFQNNGVVDDSQLPKDRFSAERLKGVDSTLKIQPAKLEDSAVYLCASSATRETQYFGPGTRLLVL.